Detailed here is one TCR beta chain. This entry belongs to a study of cytotoxic CD8 clonotypes in ibrutinib-treated CLL. About the study: Partial responses numbered approximately 24 and complete responses 2; after a median around 70 months, around 14 stayed remitted and approximately twelve progressed.

Sequencing used immunoSEQ multiplex PCR; TCRdb keeps in-frame clones, though not all of them. The table records about 140,000 clones, around 80% of them present only once. The sequence derives from a human donor with chronic lymphocytic leukemia. Specimen: PBMCs, collected after 36 months of ibrutinib treatment.

CDR3 nucleotide sequence: TGCGCCAGCAGCGCGTCGTACCGGGCCGCAGGGGAATTCCAAGAGACCCAGTACTTC. Protein sequence: CASSASYRAAGEFQETQYF. The chain recombines TRBV5-1 with TRBJ2-5, with D possibly matching TRBD1 (6 bases). V dropped 4 bases and J dropped 1 base, with 26 bases sitting between them. Germline V gene sequence: CDR1 SGHRS, CDR2 YFSETQ. This CDR3 comprises 19 residues. The full variable domain, its missing parts supplied by reference TRBV5-1 and TRBJ2-5, is KAGVTQTPRYLIKTRGQQVTLSCSPISGHRSVSWYQQTPGQGLQFLFEYFSETQRNKGNFPGRFSGRQFSNSRSEMNVSTLELGDSALYLCASSASYRAAGEFQETQYFGPGTRLLVL.